The 10 T cell receptor beta chains listed next were all sequenced from one sample in a study of T-cell memory formation after mild COVID-19. TCRdb re-analysed the 5' RACE reads in MiXCR, keeping a single row per CDR3 protein. The sample includes roughly 320,000 distinct CDR3 sequences, 25% to 30% seen only once; the top ten take roughly 14%. Sample: PBMCs or a T cell subset sorted from them (not recorded which). These TCRs come from an adult woman who had mild COVID-19 (a few samples of this study predate the infection). Cell type and time point are not known.

The J gene is TRBJ1-1, the V gene TRBV4-1; 7 bases agree with TRBD1. This CDR3 has 14 residues. CDR1 is MGHRA, CDR2 YSYEKL, per germline. V lost 3 bases, J lost 0 bases, and 1 base stayed unmatched. In DNA form, the CDR3 reads TGCGCCAGCAGCCAGACAGGGTTGAACACTGAAGCTTTCTTT. This sequence encodes CASSQTGLNTEAFF.

The J gene is TRBJ1-3, the V gene TRBV27, with a possible D match to TRBD1 (6 bases). This CDR3 is built from 15 residues. Trimming left V 6 bases short and J 5 bases short, with 17 bases between. Germline assignment: CDR1 MNHEY and CDR2 SMNVEV (reference sequence). Written as DNA, the CDR3 is TGTGCCAGCAGCCTGGCGGGAGGGGGACGAAACACCATATATTTT. Its protein product is CASSLAGGGRNTIYF.

This chain connects TRBV29-1 to TRBJ1-1; 8 bases are shared with TRBD1. The CDR3 loop spans 12 amino acids. The germline V gene has CDR1 SQVTM and CDR2 ANQGSEA. The junction had 5 bases not matched to a gene; V was cut back by 7 bases and J by 4 bases. The CDR3 DNA is TGCAGCGCACGACAGGGGATCACTGAAGCTTTCTTT. It yields the protein CSARQGITEAFF.

V is TRBV5-1 and J is TRBJ2-7; the D is unclear. The CDR3 has 14 amino acids. Germline V gives CDR1 SGHRS, CDR2 YFSETQ. V lost 0 bases to trimming and J lost 0 bases, with 7 bases between them. CDR3 loop: CASSLVMTSYEQYF. The CDR3 DNA follows: TGCGCCAGCAGCTTGGTTATGACCTCCTACGAGCAGTACTTC.

V and J are TRBV3-1 and TRBJ1-6, with a tentative D call TRBD1 (6 bases). This CDR3 has 17 amino acids. Per the germline V gene, CDR1 is LGHDT and CDR2 is YNNKEL (reference sequence). Trimming stripped 0 bases from V and 7 bases from J, with 16 bases between. CDR3 in DNA: TGTGCCAGCAGCCAAGATTGGGGGGCTCCGGAGAATTCACCCCTCCACTTT. Amino acids: CASSQDWGAPENSPLHF.

This clonotype has ten or more counts. The chain joins TRBV5-1 to TRBJ2-1; tentatively, D is TRBD1 or TRBD2 (6 bases each). In germline, CDR1 is SGHRS, CDR2 YFSETQ. The CDR3 length is 13 residues. Trimming left V 4 bases short and J 8 bases short, with 13 bases between. The CDR3 loop reads CASSGGGLDEQFF. For the CDR3, the DNA is TGCGCCAGCAGCGGAGGGGGGCTGGATGAGCAGTTCTTC.

The V gene is TRBV5-1, the J gene TRBJ1-4; D possibly corresponds to TRBD1 (5 bases). The ends were cut back, 2 bases at V and 8 bases at J, with 16 bases in the middle. The CDR3 loop spans 15 amino acids. Germline V gene data show CDR1 as SGHRS and CDR2 as YFSETQ. CDR3 sequence: CASSFNPGTGEKLFF. DNA of the CDR3: TGCGCCAGCAGCTTCAACCCCGGGACGGGGGAAAAACTGTTTTTT.

This chain joins TRBV4-3 and TRBJ2-1; TRBD2 aligns across 11 bases. This CDR3 is built from 17 residues. Trimming removed 1 base from V and 2 bases from J; junction bases left unmatched: 4. Germline assignment: CDR1 LGHNA and CDR2 YSLEER. The CDR3, as DNA: TGCGCCAGCAGCCAAGGTACTAGCGGGAGACCCTACAATGAGCAGTTCTTC. This sequence encodes CASSQGTSGRPYNEQFF.

This chain connects TRBV12-3 or TRBV12-4 to TRBJ1-1, with no clear D. The V end lost 6 bases, the J end lost 5 bases, and 10 bases lay between the germline ends. The CDR3 has 12 residues. The CDR3 region has the DNA TGTGCCAGCAGAATTGGGTGGACTGAAGCTTTCTTT. Translated: CASRIGWTEAFF.

Only a few counts were recorded for this clonotype. The chain has TRBV6-5 and TRBJ2-7; 11 bases align to TRBD1. Germline assignment: CDR1 MNHEY and CDR2 SVGAGI. The V segment lost 4 bases and the J segment 4 bases; nucleotides outside the gene matches: 9. The CDR3 is made up of 16 amino acids. In DNA, the CDR3 is TGTGCCAGCAGTTCAGGAACCGGGACAGGGGGTTACGAGCAGTACTTC. Translating gives CASSSGTGTGGYEQYF.